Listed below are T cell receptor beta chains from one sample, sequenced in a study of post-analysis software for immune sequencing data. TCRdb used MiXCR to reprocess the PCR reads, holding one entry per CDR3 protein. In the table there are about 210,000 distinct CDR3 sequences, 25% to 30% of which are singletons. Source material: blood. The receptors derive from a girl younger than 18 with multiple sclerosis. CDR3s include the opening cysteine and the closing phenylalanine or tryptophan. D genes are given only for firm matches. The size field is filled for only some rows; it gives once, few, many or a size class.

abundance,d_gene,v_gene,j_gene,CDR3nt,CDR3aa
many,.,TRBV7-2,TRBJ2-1,TGTGCCAGCAGCTTAACGGGGCTCTCCTACAATGAGCAGTTCTTC,CASSLTGLSYNEQFF
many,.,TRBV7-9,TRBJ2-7,TGTGCCAGCAGTACTCCGAGCTCCTACGAGCAGTACTTC,CASSTPSSYEQYF
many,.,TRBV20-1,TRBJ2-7,TGCAGTGCTAAGTCGCTAAACTACTACGAGCAGTACTTC,CSAKSLNYYEQYF
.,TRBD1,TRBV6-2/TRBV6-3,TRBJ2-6,TGTGCCAGCAAGACAGGGGGCTCTGGGGCCAACGTCCTGACTTTC,CASKTGGSGANVLTF
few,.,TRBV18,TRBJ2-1,TGTGCCAGCTCACCTCTGACTACCAGGGGGCAGTTCTTC,CASSPLTTRGQFF
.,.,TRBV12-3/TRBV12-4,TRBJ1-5,TGTGCCAGCAGTTTAGGATGGGGTAGCAATCAGCCCCAGCATTTT,CASSLGWGSNQPQHF
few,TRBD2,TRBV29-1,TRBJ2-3,TGCAGCGTTGAAGCAGCGGGGGTCACAGATACGCAGTATTTT,CSVEAAGVTDTQYF
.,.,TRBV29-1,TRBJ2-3,TGCAGCGTGTCGGGCGAAGGGGGCACAGATACGCAGTATTTT,CSVSGEGGTDTQYF
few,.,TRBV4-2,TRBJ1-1,TGTGCCAGCAGCCAAGATTTGGTTGGGACTGAAGCTTTCTTT,CASSQDLVGTEAFF
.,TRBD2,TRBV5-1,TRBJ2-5,TGCGCCAGCAGCTTGGGTTGGGGGGGCCAAGAGACCCAGTACTTC,CASSLGWGGQETQYF
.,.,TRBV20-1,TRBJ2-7,TGCAGTGCAAGCGACAGACCGCCGAAGGAGTCCCAGTACTTC,CSASDRPPKESQYF
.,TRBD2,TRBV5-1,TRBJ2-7,TGCGCCAGCAGCTTGGCCGGGACTAGCGGGGGGGAAAGATACAATGAGCAGTACTTC,CASSLAGTSGGERYNEQYF
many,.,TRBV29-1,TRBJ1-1,TGCAGCGTTCTGGGGTGGGGAACTGAAGCTTTCTTT,CSVLGWGTEAFF
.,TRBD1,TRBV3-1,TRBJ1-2,TGTGCCAGCAGCCAATTTCCCCAGGGGGCGCATAAGGGTTATGGCTACACCTTC,CASSQFPQGAHKGYGYTF
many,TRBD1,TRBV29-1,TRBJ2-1,TGCAGCGTTGAATCTTCGGGACAGGGGGCCAATGAGCAGTTCTTC,CSVESSGQGANEQFF
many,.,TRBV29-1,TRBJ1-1,TGCAGCTCAGCGGACGGGGGCTGGAACACTGAAGCTTTCTTT,CSSADGGWNTEAFF
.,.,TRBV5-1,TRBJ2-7,TGCGCCAGCAGCTCCCTCGGGGGGCCTAGAGAGCAGTACTTC,CASSSLGGPREQYF
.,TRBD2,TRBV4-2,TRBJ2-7,TGTGCCAGCAGCCAGGGACTAGCGGGATCCGAGCAGTACTTC,CASSQGLAGSEQYF
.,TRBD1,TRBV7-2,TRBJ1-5,TGTGCCAGCAGCTTCCAGACAGGGGAACAGCCCCAGCATTTT,CASSFQTGEQPQHF
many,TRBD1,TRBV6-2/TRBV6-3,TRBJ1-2,TGTGCCAGCAGCCAAATCCCCGGGACAGGGCAAAAGGATGGCTACACCTTC,CASSQIPGTGQKDGYTF
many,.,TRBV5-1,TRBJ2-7,TGCGCCAGCAGCTTGTTGGTCCGTGGGCAGGGGGAGCAGTACTTC,CASSLLVRGQGEQYF
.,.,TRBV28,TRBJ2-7,TGTGCCAGCAGTTTAACAGGCCTAAGGGGGGAGATCCAGTACTTC,CASSLTGLRGEIQYF
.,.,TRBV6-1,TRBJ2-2,TGTGCCAGCAGTTCCCGTGTGGGGGGCTGGGAGCTGTTTTTT,CASSSRVGGWELFF
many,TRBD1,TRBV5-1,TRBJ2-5,TGCGCCAGCACTCAGGGGGCAGAGGAGACCCAGTACTTC,CASTQGAEETQYF
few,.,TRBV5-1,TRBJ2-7,TGCGCCAGCAGCGGTCGGTGGCCCTACGAGCAGTACTTC,CASSGRWPYEQYF
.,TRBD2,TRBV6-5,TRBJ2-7,TGTGCCAGCCGAGGCCTAAGCGGGAAGGGCGAGCAGTACTTC,CASRGLSGKGEQYF
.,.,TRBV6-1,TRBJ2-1,TGTGCCAGCAGTGAAGCGGCCGGAGTAATCTACAATGAGCAGTTCTTC,CASSEAAGVIYNEQFF
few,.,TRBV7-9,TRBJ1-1,TGTGCCAGCAGCCCCACAACTAACACTGAAGCTTTCTTT,CASSPTTNTEAFF
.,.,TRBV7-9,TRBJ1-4,TGTGCCAGCAGCTTCCCCGTGGGGTCCGGTGACGAAAAACTGTTTTTT,CASSFPVGSGDEKLFF